This is a list of T cell receptor beta chains from one sample in a study of PD-L1 blockade in urothelial cancer. Sequenced by immunoSEQ multiplex PCR; TCRdb stores in-frame clones only, minus some. The data show about 130,000 clones, about four fifths seen once. Sample: PBMCs, taken around atezolizumab (anti-PD-L1) treatment. Receptors were obtained from a man in his forties or fifties with urothelial cancer. Each CDR3 is given without its conserved first and last residue.

v_gene	j_gene	CDR3aa
TRBV18	TRBJ2-7	ASSPAGFEQY
TRBV11-3	TRBJ2-1	ASSLNRGNEQF
TRBV5-4	TRBJ1-3	ASSPGTGAGSGNTIY
TRBV14	TRBJ2-7	ASSSGASGSFFDEQY
TRBV9	TRBJ2-3	ASSVSGSSTDTQY
TRBV30	TRBJ2-1	AWSVLAGAYNEQF
TRBV9	TRBJ1-1	ASSLAMNTEAF
TRBV28	TRBJ1-3	ASSLTGGPGNTIY
TRBV9	TRBJ1-2	ASSVSWSYGYT
TRBV19	TRBJ2-7	ASSMELADYEQY
TRBV5-4	TRBJ1-3	ASSLSGLGNTIY
TRBV21-1	TRBJ2-3	AGYGGLPTDTQY
TRBV5-5	TRBJ2-7	ASSRGHLSYEQY
TRBV5-1	TRBJ2-1	ASSPRIVTSGNYNEQF
TRBV29-1	TRBJ2-1	SVTGLAGVEQF
TRBV5-1	TRBJ1-2	ASSSRQGGSTYGYT
TRBV5-5	TRBJ1-5	ASSHASAGVGQPQH
TRBV5-1	TRBJ2-1	ASSFGLAGSYNEQF
TRBV2	TRBJ1-3	ASSRDSTKQGTIY
TRBV28	TRBJ1-5	ASSMPRDRQNQPQH
TRBV19	TRBJ2-1	ASRRRSSYNEQF
TRBV11-2	TRBJ1-6	ASSRGTYYNSPLH
TRBV9	TRBJ2-3	ASSVGGRGTDTQY
TRBV28	TRBJ1-1	ASSAGGIGTEAF
TRBV30	TRBJ1-1	AWSPAGSGRVEAF
TRBV7-9	TRBJ2-5	ASSAPSGRLETQY